This T cell receptor (beta chain) comes out of a study of T cell responses to AZD1222 COVID-19 vaccine. Broader study findings: Along spike, vaccine-associated CD4 TCRs were found throughout, with dominance at 160-218 and 743-854.

In germline, CDR1 is MNHEY, CDR2 SVGEGT. Trimming took off 5 bases at V and 5 bases at J, with 10 bases between the two ends. The CDR3 is 13 residues long. Concerning this clone itself: Its antigen remains unidentified.

This table comes from immunoSEQ multiplex PCR, and its TCRdb copy is limited to in-frame clones, with some not included. Among tens of thousands of clones, roughly 84% were seen once, and the ten largest hold around 21%. The specimen was peripheral blood, collected on day 0 of AZD1222 vaccination. The chain has TRBV6-2 or TRBV6-3 and TRBJ1-5; D remains unclear. This clonotype was sampled from an adult in good health. CDR3 sequence: CASSPDGYQPQHF. CDR3 nucleotide sequence: TGTGCCAGCAGTCCGGACGGCTATCAGCCCCAGCATTTT.